One and the same sample provided the 21 T cell receptor beta chains below, sequenced in a study of neoadjuvant anti-PD-1 for oral cavity cancer. Repertoires were generated with immunoSEQ multiplex PCR, while TCRdb's copy carries only in-frame clones and drops some. The table lists more than 50,000 clones, around 85% of them singletons. The sample was PBMCs, taken before nivolumab (anti-PD-1) treatment. All receptors come from a person between 35 and 79 years old with oral cavity squamous cell carcinoma.

The table lists this clone with a few counts. This chain joins TRBV18 and TRBJ2-3; the D is unclear. The CDR3 loop spans 13 amino acids. The V gene lost 4 bases and the J gene lost 0 bases, with 5 bases spanning the gap. CDR1 is KGHSH, CDR2 LQKENI, per germline. CDR3 DNA: TGTGCCAGCTCACGAGACAGCACAGATACGCAGTATTTT. Translation: CASSRDSTDTQYF.

The rearrangement uses TRBV27 and TRBJ2-7; 8 bases are shared with TRBD1. With V trimmed by 0 bases and J by 2 bases, 3 bases remained unmatched. Germline V lookup: CDR1 MNHEY, CDR2 SMNVEV (reference sequence). The CDR3 has 15 amino acids. The CDR3 region has the DNA TGTGCCAGCAGTTTATCGGGACAGGTTACCTACGAGCAGTACTTC. Protein product: CASSLSGQVTYEQYF.

V and J are TRBV28 and TRBJ2-3, with 7 bases aligning to TRBD1. Germline V gene lookup returns CDR1 MDHEN and CDR2 SYDVKM. J lost 1 base, V lost 6 bases, and 10 bases had no gene match. This CDR3 is 16 amino acids long. CDR3 sequence: CASRPGTALGTDTQYF. The CDR3 DNA reads as TGTGCCAGCAGACCAGGGACAGCGCTAGGCACAGATACGCAGTATTTT.

V is TRBV10-3 and J is TRBJ1-1, with D unclear. Germline V lookup: CDR1 ENHRY, CDR2 SYGVKD. CDR3 length: 15 amino acids. Trimming took 3 bases from V and 7 from J, leaving 18 bases between them. CDR3 coding DNA: TGTGCCATCAGTGAAGGAGCAGCCCTAGGTAATGAAGCTTTCTTT. Its protein product is CAISEGAALGNEAFF.

The CDR3 sequence: CASSEAWGTGDGYTF. The CDR3, as DNA: TGTGCCAGCAGTGAAGCTTGGGGGACAGGGGACGGCTACACCTTC. This chain connects TRBV2 to TRBJ1-2; 10 nucleotides agree with TRBD1. The CDR3 has 15 residues. The V gene end was trimmed by 0 bases and the J gene end by 8 bases; junction bases not matched to a gene: 6. From germline, CDR1 is SNHLY and CDR2 FYNNEI.

The J gene is TRBJ1-5, the V gene TRBV6-5; D unclear. Germline values: CDR1 MNHEY, CDR2 SVGAGI. There are 15 residues in the CDR3. V was pared by 2 bases and J by 0 bases, with 8 bases between. The CDR3 loop is CASSYRPNSNQPQHF. The CDR3 nucleotides read TGTGCCAGCAGTTACCGGCCCAATAGCAATCAGCCCCAGCATTTT.

The CDR3 DNA is TGTGCCTGCTCCGGGACAGGGATGGCTGAAGCTTTCTTT. This sequence encodes CACSGTGMAEAFF. The chain joins TRBV30 to TRBJ1-1, with 9 nucleotides matching TRBD1. CDR1 and CDR2 from the germline V gene are GTSNPN and SVGIG (reference sequence). This CDR3 region has 13 residues. The V gene end was trimmed by 6 bases and the J gene end by 6 bases; junction bases not matched to a gene: 8.

The chain carries TRBV27 and TRBJ2-1; tentatively, D is TRBD2 (6 bases). V lost 4 bases and J 5 bases, leaving 9 bases between the germline ends. In germline, CDR1 is MNHEY, CDR2 SMNVEV (reference sequence). The CDR3 totals 13 residues. CDR3 sequence reads: CASSSSGHNEQFF. The DNA for the CDR3 is TGTGCCAGCAGTTCGAGCGGGCACAATGAGCAGTTCTTC.

The chain has TRBV7-2 and TRBJ2-5; D is unclear. V lost 5 bases, J lost 4 bases, and 14 bases lay in between. The CDR3 runs 14 residues. The germline CDR1 and CDR2 sequences are SGHTA and FQGNSA. The CDR3 reads CASSSPRSGETQYF. DNA of the CDR3: TGTGCCAGCAGCAGCCCCCGGTCGGGAGAGACCCAGTACTTC.

The V gene is TRBV2, the J gene TRBJ1-6, with D uncertain. Germline assignment: CDR1 SNHLY and CDR2 FYNNEI. This CDR3 is built from 15 residues. V lost 8 bases, J lost 0 bases, and 11 bases lay in between. DNA for the CDR3: TGTGCCAGCCGCTCCCGGAGCTCCTATAATTCACCCCTCCACTTT. Translating gives CASRSRSSYNSPLHF.

The chain is built from TRBV29-1 and TRBJ1-1; 7 bases line up with TRBD1. This CDR3 spans 13 amino acids. Losses at the gene ends were 4 bases for V and 7 bases for J; bases not matched to a gene: 9. Germline CDR1 reads SQVTM; CDR2 reads ANQGSEA. This chain's CDR3 is CSVVIGTVGEAFF. For the CDR3, the DNA is TGCAGCGTTGTAATAGGGACAGTTGGTGAAGCTTTCTTT.

The chain couples TRBV2 to TRBJ1-5; tentative D call: TRBD1 (6 bases). This CDR3 region has 17 residues. The germline CDR1 and CDR2 sequences are SNHLY and FYNNEI. V lost 8 bases and J 0 bases, leaving 20 bases between the germline ends. The CDR3 nucleotides are TGTGCCAGCCCTTTAACCTACCGGGACACTAGCAATCAGCCCCAGCATTTT. Translated: CASPLTYRDTSNQPQHF.

The rearrangement uses TRBV7-6 and TRBJ1-3; D ambiguous. Germline V gene lookup returns CDR1 SGHVS and CDR2 FNYEAQ. V dropped 0 bases and J dropped 4 bases, with 10 bases sitting between them. The CDR3 totals 15 residues. The CDR3 sequence: CASSLAPAGGNTIYF. For the CDR3, the DNA is TGTGCCAGCAGCTTAGCGCCTGCGGGGGGAAACACCATATATTTT. The full variable domain, rest sourced from reference TRBV7-6 and TRBJ1-3, is GAGVSQSPRYKVTKRGQDVALRCDPISGHVSLYWYRQALGQGPEFLTYFNYEAQQDKSGLPNDRFSAERPEGSISTLTIQRTEQRDSAMYRCASSLAPAGGNTIYFGEGSWLTVV.

This clone was counted between two and nine times. The genes are TRBV10-1 and TRBJ2-3; 9 nucleotides align to TRBD2. The V segment lost 3 bases and the J segment 1 base; nucleotides outside the gene matches: 2. Germline V gene lookup returns CDR1 WNHNN and CDR2 SYGVQD (reference sequence). This CDR3 is built from 15 residues. CDR3 DNA sequence: TGCGCCAGCAGTGACCTAGCGGGACGCACAGATACGCAGTATTTT. It is translated as CASSDLAGRTDTQYF.

The CDR3 here is CASGLGQGSAGELFF. The CDR3 DNA reads as TGTGCTAGTGGTTTAGGGCAGGGGAGCGCCGGGGAGCTGTTTTTT. This chain uses TRBV12-5 with TRBJ2-2, with a tentative D call TRBD1 (6 bases). CDR1 is LGHNT, CDR2 FRNRAP, per germline. The length of the CDR3 is 15 residues. V gave up 3 bases and J gave up 6 bases, with 14 bases separating them.

The chain links TRBV12-5 to TRBJ1-5; possibly TRBD1 for D (6 bases). Trimming left V 6 bases short and J 0 bases short, with 12 bases between. The CDR3 extends over 15 amino acids. Germline V CDR1 and CDR2: LGHNT, FRNRAP. Written as DNA, the CDR3 is TGTGCTAGTGGCGTAGGGGGGCTTAGCAATCAGCCCCAGCATTTT. Translated, it gives CASGVGGLSNQPQHF.

The CDR3 DNA follows: TGCGCCAGCATCCGGGACAGGGGTACCGGGGAGCTGTTTTTT. Encoded protein: CASIRDRGTGELFF. The rearrangement joins TRBV10-1 to TRBJ2-2; 10 bases line up with TRBD1. The CDR3 runs to 14 residues. The trim removed 7 bases at V and 5 bases at J, leaving 4 bases unmatched. Germline loops: CDR1 WNHNN, CDR2 SYGVQD (reference sequence).

The V and J genes are TRBV30 and TRBJ1-6; possible D gene TRBD1, 6 bases. CDR1 and CDR2 (germline): GTSNPN, SVGIG (reference sequence). CDR3 size: 14 residues. V shed 0 bases and J shed 9 bases, with 12 bases lying between them. This CDR3 reads CAWSVGTPSSPLHF. The CDR3 DNA reads as TGTGCCTGGAGTGTTGGGACACCTTCTTCACCCCTCCACTTT.

The V and J genes are TRBV19 and TRBJ1-2; a possible D gene is TRBD1 (5 bases). Germline-derived CDR1 and CDR2 are LNHDA and SQIVND (reference sequence). The V and J ends lost 6 bases and 6 bases respectively, with 20 bases between them. This CDR3 comprises 15 residues. The CDR3 loop reads CASRYPGGRKDGYTF. The CDR3 DNA reads as TGTGCCAGTAGATACCCCGGGGGAAGAAAGGATGGCTACACCTTC.

The J gene is TRBJ2-7, the V gene TRBV5-1, with D perhaps matching TRBD1 or TRBD2 (5 bases each). CDR1 is SGHRS, CDR2 YFSETQ, per germline. V was trimmed by 0 bases and J by 5 bases, leaving 12 bases between them. CDR3 length equals 14 residues. Here the CDR3 DNA reads TGCGCCAGCAGCTTGGGTTCAGGGCGGGACGAGCAGTACTTC. Its translation is CASSLGSGRDEQYF.

The rearrangement uses TRBV19 and TRBJ1-4, with D tentatively TRBD1 (5 bases). V was shortened by 1 base and J by 11 bases, with 17 bases between the two germline ends. Germline values: CDR1 LNHDA, CDR2 SQIVND (reference sequence). The CDR3 loop spans 15 amino acids. The CDR3 DNA reads as TGTGCCAGTAGTATAGGGGGCATCAGCGTAGAGAAACTGTTTTTT. Translation: CASSIGGISVEKLFF.